This passage covers 20 T cell receptor beta chains from one sample sequenced in a study of blood T cell repertoires in COVID-19. Sequencing was performed with immunoSEQ multiplex PCR; in TCRdb, only in-frame clones are kept and a portion is missing. The table has 260,000 or so clones, approximately 91% seen once. The sample consisted of peripheral blood. Source of these receptors: a man between 18 and 35 years old with active or convalescent COVID-19.

J is TRBJ1-1 and V is TRBV29-1; 7 bases agree with TRBD1. The CDR3 loop spans 11 amino acids. Germline CDR1 and CDR2: SQVTM and ANQGSEA. V shed 6 bases and J 7 bases; nucleotides not matched to a gene: 5. CDR3 in amino acids: CSVPRTGEAFF. CDR3 sequence (DNA): TGCAGCGTGCCCAGGACAGGTGAAGCTTTCTTT. Together with reference TRBV29-1 and TRBJ1-1, the CDR3 gives the full variable domain: SAVISQKPSRDICQRGTSLTIQCQVDSQVTMMFWYRQQPGQSLTLIATANQGSEATYESGFVIDKFPISRPNLTFSTLTVSNMSPEDSSIYLCSVPRTGEAFFGQGTRLTVV.

This clone was detected only once. The chain carries TRBV27 and TRBJ1-2; a weak D match, TRBD1 (6 bases). The CDR3 totals 11 residues. The V and J ends lost 10 bases and 8 bases respectively, with 14 bases between them. The germline gives CDR1 MNHEY, CDR2 SMNVEV (reference sequence). The CDR3 sequence: CATSQGNGYTF. The DNA for the CDR3 is TGTGCCACCTCCCAGGGGAACGGCTACACCTTC.

V usage is TRBV3-1 (or the pseudogene TRBV3-2) and J usage is TRBJ1-4; D not resolved. V shed 1 base and J shed 0 bases, with 6 bases lying between them. Germline assignment: CDR1 LGHDT and CDR2 YNNKEL (reference sequence). This CDR3 region has 15 residues. The CDR3 spells CASSQGQTTNEKLFF. The CDR3, as DNA: TGTGCCAGCAGCCAAGGCCAGACAACTAATGAAAAACTGTTTTTT.

The chain combines TRBV11-2 with TRBJ1-2; no definite D call. The germline V gene has CDR1 SGHAT and CDR2 FQNNGV. The CDR3 extends over 14 amino acids. V gave up 5 bases and J gave up 3 bases, with 13 bases separating them. The CDR3 bases are TGTGCCAGCAGCCCCGGTTTTAATGACTATGGCTACACCTTC. It yields the protein CASSPGFNDYGYTF.

This clone was recorded once. This rearrangement joins TRBV5-4 to TRBJ2-5; 9 nucleotides line up with TRBD2. CDR1 SGHNT and CDR2 YYREEE come from the germline V gene (reference sequence). V lost 5 bases, J lost 5 bases, and 13 bases stayed unmatched. The CDR3 sequence is 16 residues long. CDR3 sequence: CASSWGSGGPRETQYF. CDR3 nucleotides: TGTGCCAGCAGTTGGGGTAGCGGGGGCCCCCGGGAGACCCAGTACTTC.

The CDR3 DNA reads TGTGCCAGTAGTTTGGGACAGGGGGACTATAGCAATCAGCCCCAGCATTTT. Its protein product is CASSLGQGDYSNQPQHF. V gene TRBV19 combines with J gene TRBJ1-5; TRBD1 matches 11 bases. The germline V gene encodes CDR1 LNHDA and CDR2 SQIVND (reference sequence). The CDR3 extends over 17 amino acids. V lost 5 bases to trimming and J lost 0 bases; unmatched junction nucleotides: 6.

The V and J genes are TRBV3-1 (or the pseudogene TRBV3-2) and TRBJ1-1; a possible D gene is TRBD1 (5 bases). The germline V gene has CDR1 LGHDT and CDR2 YNNKEL (reference sequence). The CDR3 totals 15 residues. Trimming cost V 1 base and J 1 base, with 10 bases left between them. CDR3 nucleotides: TGTGCCAGCAGCCAAGCTCCAGGGCGGAACACTGAAGCTTTCTTT. Translated: CASSQAPGRNTEAFF.

The genes are TRBV4-1 and TRBJ2-3; D remains ambiguous. The germline V gene has CDR1 MGHRA and CDR2 YSYEKL. The CDR3 runs to 16 residues. Between the trimmed V and J ends, which lost 2 bases and 4 bases, there was a span of 16 bases. As DNA, the CDR3 is TGCGCCAGCAGCCAAAGCGTGCGTATCGGCTCAGATACGCAGTATTTT. This translates into CASSQSVRIGSDTQYF.

The chain joins TRBV2 to TRBJ2-1; tentative D call: TRBD1 (6 bases). The CDR3 runs 14 residues. V dropped 6 bases and J dropped 2 bases, with 11 bases sitting between them. Germline loops: CDR1 SNHLY, CDR2 FYNNEI. As DNA, the CDR3 is TGTGCCAGCAGGGGGGCAGGGACCTACAATGAGCAGTTCTTC. Its protein product is CASRGAGTYNEQFF.

This chain connects TRBV27 to TRBJ2-2; 9 bases are shared with TRBD1. Germline V gene sequence: CDR1 MNHEY, CDR2 SMNVEV (reference sequence). The CDR3 is 14 residues long. Losses at the gene ends were 4 bases for V and 3 bases for J; bases not matched to a gene: 0. CDR3 nucleotide sequence: TGTGCCAGCAGTTGGGACAGGGACACCGGGGAGCTGTTTTTT. Protein product: CASSWDRDTGELFF.

The chain has TRBV3-1 (or the pseudogene TRBV3-2) and TRBJ1-1; maybe TRBD1 (5 bases). The CDR3 covers 14 residues. Germline values: CDR1 LGHDT, CDR2 YNNKEL (reference sequence). V shed 2 bases and J shed 0 bases, with 7 bases lying between them. The CDR3 protein is CASSQLGLNTEAFF. In nucleotides, the CDR3 is TGTGCCAGCAGCCAATTGGGGCTGAACACTGAAGCTTTCTTT.

This clone came up once. The chain is built from TRBV7-2 and TRBJ1-1, with D perhaps TRBD1 (6 bases). CDR1 is SGHTA, CDR2 FQGNSA, per germline. V lost 2 bases and J 6 bases, leaving 19 bases between the germline ends. This CDR3 contains 16 residues. The CDR3, as DNA: TGTGCCAGCAGCTTACACCCCAGGCAGGGGCGGTCTGAAGCTTTCTTT. It is translated as CASSLHPRQGRSEAFF. The full variable domain, in which reference TRBV7-2 and TRBJ1-1 provide the parts outside the CDR3, is GAGVSQSPSNKVTEKGKDVELRCDPISGHTALYWYRQSLGQGLEFLIYFQGNSAPDKSGLPSDRFSAERTGGSVSTLTIQRTQQEDSAVYLCASSLHPRQGRSEAFFGQGTRLTVV.

This clone came up once. The chain uses TRBV5-1 and TRBJ1-2; 10 bases map to TRBD1. V shed 4 bases, J shed 6 bases, and the junction held 6 bases outside the gene matches. This CDR3 contains 14 residues. CDR1 and CDR2 from the germline V gene are SGHRS and YFSETQ. CDR3 protein: CASSNRDRGDGYTF. The DNA for the CDR3 is TGCGCCAGCAGCAACCGGGACAGGGGCGATGGCTACACCTTC.

The chain links TRBV7-2 to TRBJ1-4, with TRBD1 identical over 10 bases. Losses at the gene ends were 4 bases for V and 10 bases for J; bases not matched to a gene: 21. The CDR3 is 19 amino acids. Germline CDR1 is SGHTA and CDR2 is FQGNSA. CDR3 DNA: TGTGCCAGCAGCTCGCCGACAGGGGGCAAAAGCGACATCGGTGGAAAACTGTTTTTT. It encodes CASSSPTGGKSDIGGKLFF.

The genes are TRBV6-5 and TRBJ1-1; D gene uncertain. CDR3 length: 11 residues. CDR1 and CDR2 from the germline V gene are MNHEY and SVGAGI. Trimming took 6 bases from V and 5 from J, leaving 7 bases between them. The CDR3 DNA sequence: TGTGCCAGCAGGCGGGAGACTGAAGCTTTCTTT. Translating gives CASRRETEAFF.

This rearrangement joins TRBV15 to TRBJ1-4, with TRBD1 matching over 9 bases. Germline-derived CDR1 and CDR2 are LNHNV and YYDKDF (reference sequence). This CDR3 is built from 13 residues. After removal of 7 bases from V and 7 bases from J, the junction contained 4 bases not matched to a gene. CDR3 amino acids: CATTGTGSEKLFF. The CDR3 nucleotides are TGTGCCACCACCGGGACAGGGAGTGAAAAACTGTTTTTT.

J is TRBJ1-1 and V is TRBV3-1 (or the pseudogene TRBV3-2); 7 bases are shared with TRBD1. Germline loops: CDR1 LGHDT, CDR2 YNNKEL (reference sequence). This CDR3 spans 15 amino acids. Trimming took 4 bases from V and 6 from J; bases not matched to a gene: 11. This chain's CDR3 is CASSPRQNQGAEAFF. DNA for the CDR3: TGTGCCAGCAGCCCGAGACAGAATCAGGGGGCTGAAGCTTTCTTT.

This clone was observed once. The rearrangement uses TRBV6-5 and TRBJ2-7; a weak D match, TRBD1 (6 bases). Germline assignment: CDR1 MNHEY and CDR2 SVGAGI. The CDR3 runs 15 residues. Trimming shortened V by 6 bases and J by 4 bases, and 19 bases separated the two germline ends. The DNA for the CDR3 is TGTGCCAGCAGGGTTACACTGGGGGCCGGGTACGAGCAGTACTTC. Translation: CASRVTLGAGYEQYF.

The chain combines TRBV5-1 with TRBJ2-1; a possible D gene is TRBD2 (6 bases). Germline loops: CDR1 SGHRS, CDR2 YFSETQ. The V end lost 0 bases, the J end lost 2 bases, and 12 bases lay between the germline ends. This CDR3 is built from 16 residues. The DNA of the CDR3 is TGCGCCAGCAGCTTGGCCGGAGCGGGTACCTACAATGAGCAGTTCTTC. Translating it yields CASSLAGAGTYNEQFF.

This clone was seen only a few times. The V gene is TRBV24-1, the J gene TRBJ1-2, with 10 positions matching TRBD1. The CDR3 has 21 residues. V dropped 2 bases and J dropped 4; count of bases not matched to a gene: 21. Germline values: CDR1 KGHDR, CDR2 SFDVKD. CDR3: CATSDSTQYRDRGVLSYGYTF. The CDR3 coding sequence is TGTGCCACCAGTGATTCGACACAATACCGGGACAGGGGCGTTTTGTCCTATGGCTACACCTTC.